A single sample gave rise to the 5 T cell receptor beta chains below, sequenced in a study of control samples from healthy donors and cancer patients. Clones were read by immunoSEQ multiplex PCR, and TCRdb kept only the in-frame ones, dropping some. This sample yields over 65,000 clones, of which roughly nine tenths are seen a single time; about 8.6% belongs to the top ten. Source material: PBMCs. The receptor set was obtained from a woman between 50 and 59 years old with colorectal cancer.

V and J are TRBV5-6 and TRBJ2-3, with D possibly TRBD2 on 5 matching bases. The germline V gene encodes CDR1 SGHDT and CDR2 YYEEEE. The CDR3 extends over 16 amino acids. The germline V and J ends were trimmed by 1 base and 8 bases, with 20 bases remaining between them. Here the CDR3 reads CASSLPSGAPRGTQYF. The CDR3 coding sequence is TGTGCCAGCAGCTTGCCCAGCGGTGCGCCCCGGGGTACGCAGTATTTT.

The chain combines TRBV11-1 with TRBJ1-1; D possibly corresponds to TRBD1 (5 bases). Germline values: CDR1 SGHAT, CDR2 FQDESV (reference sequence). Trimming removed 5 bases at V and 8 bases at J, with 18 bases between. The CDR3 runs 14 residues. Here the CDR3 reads CASSAGGTTIEAFF. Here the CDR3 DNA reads TGTGCCAGCAGCGCCGGCGGGACGACTATAGAAGCTTTCTTT.

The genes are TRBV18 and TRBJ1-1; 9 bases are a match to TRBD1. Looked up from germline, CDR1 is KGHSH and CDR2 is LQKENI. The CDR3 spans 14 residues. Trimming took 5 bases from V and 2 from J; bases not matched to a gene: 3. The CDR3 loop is CASSATGGNTEAFF. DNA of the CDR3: TGTGCCAGCTCAGCAACAGGGGGCAACACTGAAGCTTTCTTT.

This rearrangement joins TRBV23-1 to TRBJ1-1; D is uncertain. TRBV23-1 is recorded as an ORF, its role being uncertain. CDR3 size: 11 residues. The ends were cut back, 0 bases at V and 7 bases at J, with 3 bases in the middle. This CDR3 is CASSQSGEAFF. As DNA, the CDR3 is TGCGCCAGCAGTCAATCCGGTGAAGCTTTCTTT.

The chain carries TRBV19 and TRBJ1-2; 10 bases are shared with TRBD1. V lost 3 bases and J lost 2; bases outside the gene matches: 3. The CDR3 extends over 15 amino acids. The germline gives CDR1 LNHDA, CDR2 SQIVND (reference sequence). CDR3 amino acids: CASSIQTGGNYGYTF. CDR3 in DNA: TGTGCCAGTAGTATCCAGACAGGGGGCAACTATGGCTACACCTTC.